Below, one T cell receptor beta chain is given with its context. The sample originates from a study of blood T cell repertoires in COVID-19. Study details: From the United States, Italy and Spain came samples of acute and convalescent COVID-19. Sources were T cells, B-cell-depleted T cells, or PBMCs; the material itself was cDNA or gDNA.

In the authors' methods: Reference gene primer amplification yielded estimated nucleated cell counts. TCRdb's table, derived via immunoSEQ multiplex PCR, lists solely in-frame clones and lacks some. The V and J calls and the clone size are those of that table, but D and trimming were determined from the DNA. The sample has 25,000 to 35,000 clones, about 90% seen once. Germline V gene sequence: CDR1 SNHLY, CDR2 FYNNEI. This CDR3 spans 16 amino acids. The ends lost 6 bases at V and 7 bases at J; junction bases unmatched: 9. The sample comprised peripheral blood. The genes are TRBV2 and TRBJ2-5; 15 nucleotides align to TRBD2. This receptor was identified in a man over 45 with active COVID-19. The CDR3 region is CASRIGLAGGPGTQYF. The DNA of the CDR3 is TGTGCCAGCAGGATAGGACTAGCGGGAGGGCCTGGGACCCAGTACTTC.